What follows is one TCR beta chain and its context. The CDR3 covers 15 residues. The V and J ends lost 2 bases and 4 bases respectively, with 14 bases between them. Germline CDR1 is SGHAT and CDR2 is FQDESV (reference sequence). Only in-frame clones appear in the TCRdb table, and some are missing; sequencing was by immunoSEQ multiplex PCR. The sample contains a few hundred thousand clones, approximately 85% of which appear only once. The data were obtained in a study of blood T cell repertoires in COVID-19. Across the study: Some COVID-19 samples were acute and others convalescent; all came from the United States, Italy and Spain. In each case, the material was cDNA or gDNA derived from T cells, B-cell-depleted T cells, or PBMCs.

The chain combines TRBV11-1 with TRBJ2-5; the D gene is possibly TRBD1 (6 bases). Sequencing used peripheral blood. The TCR originated in a woman in her 50s with acute or convalescent COVID-19. The CDR3 loop reads CASSLTRGRGETQYF. The DNA for the CDR3 is TGTGCCAGCAGCTTAACCAGGGGAAGGGGAGAGACCCAGTACTTC.